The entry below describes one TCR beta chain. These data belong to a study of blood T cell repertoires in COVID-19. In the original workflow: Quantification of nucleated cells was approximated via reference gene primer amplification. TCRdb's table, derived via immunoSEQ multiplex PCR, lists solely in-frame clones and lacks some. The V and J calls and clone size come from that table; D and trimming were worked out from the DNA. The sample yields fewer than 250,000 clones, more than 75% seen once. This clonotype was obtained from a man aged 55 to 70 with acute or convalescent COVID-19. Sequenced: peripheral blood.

CDR3: CASSEYGDGGWGYGYTF. CDR3 nucleotides: TGTGCCAGCAGTGAATACGGGGATGGAGGATGGGGCTATGGCTACACCTTC. This chain joins TRBV6-1 and TRBJ1-2, with D hard to call. Trimming removed 2 bases at V and 4 bases at J, with 20 bases between. Germline loops: CDR1 MNHNS, CDR2 SASEGT. This CDR3 is 17 amino acids long.